Following are 2 T cell receptor beta chains from one sample sequenced in a study of T-cell reconstitution after alpha-beta-depleted transplantation in children. Unique molecular identifiers featured in how the TCRbeta library was prepared. TCRdb ran MiXCR on the PCR reads and lists one entry per CDR3 protein. The table records some 830,000 distinct CDR3 sequences, around 17% of them present only once. Specimen: PBMCs, mostly from graft donor cells, collected 360 days after TCRalphabeta/CD19-depleted stem cell transplant. The receptors were sampled from a male patient under 18 who had a stem cell transplant for acute lymphoblastic leukemia, so the T cells may come from the graft donor.

This clonotype was recorded at least ten times. The rearrangement links TRBV7-9 to TRBJ2-7; 8 nucleotides agree with TRBD2. V lost 6 bases to trimming and J lost 6 bases; unmatched junction nucleotides: 13. The CDR3 loop spans 15 amino acids. Germline lookup yields CDR1 SEHNR and CDR2 FQNEAQ (reference sequence). The CDR3 is CASRPSGRDSGEQYF. The CDR3 nucleotides read TGTGCCAGCAGACCTAGCGGGCGGGATTCTGGCGAGCAGTACTTC. The whole variable domain, filled in from reference TRBV7-9 and TRBJ2-7, reads DTGVSQNPRHKITKRGQNVTFRCDPISEHNRLYWYRQTLGQGPEFLTYFQNEAQLEKSRLLSDRFSAERPKGSFSTLEIQRTEQGDSAMYLCASRPSGRDSGEQYFGPGTRLTVT.

This rearrangement joins TRBV5-1 to TRBJ2-1, with 7 bases matching TRBD2. V was clipped by 0 bases and J by 5 bases; unmatched bases: 8. CDR3 length equals 16 residues. Germline lookup yields CDR1 SGHRS and CDR2 YFSETQ. Here the CDR3 reads CASSLDVWLADNEQFF. CDR3 bases: TGCGCCAGCAGCTTGGACGTTTGGCTAGCGGACAATGAGCAGTTCTTC.